A single sample gave rise to the 28 T cell receptor beta chains below, sequenced in a study of OX40 agonist ivuxolimab in advanced cancers. Library creation used the immunoSEQ multiplex PCR assay. Imported from immuneACCESS, the table was reduced by TCRdb to in-frame sequences with V and J called. These copies leave out some clones; in studies compared against another copy, an unresolved V gene accounts for under half, and the cause of the remainder is not known. Counted in this sample were about 80,000 clones; around 85% of them appeared once. The ten largest clones represent approximately 2.2% of the sample. The sequenced sample was CD4+ or CD8+ T cells sorted from blood, obtained in a trial of the OX40 agonist ivuxolimab. These receptor sequences come from an adult with an advanced solid tumor such as melanoma, head and neck, liver or kidney cancer.

This clone was observed a handful of times. The chain links TRBV27 to TRBJ1-5; 8 nucleotides align to TRBD1. The CDR3 totals 14 residues. Losses at the gene ends were 3 bases for V and 7 bases for J; bases not matched to a gene: 5. Germline lookup yields CDR1 MNHEY and CDR2 SMNVEV (reference sequence). In DNA form, the CDR3 reads TGTGCCAGCAGTTTCGGACAGGGACGGCAGCCCCAGCATTTT. Protein sequence: CASSFGQGRQPQHF.

The CDR3 DNA reads as TGTGCCAGCACCGGTGGCACTGAAGCTTTCTTT. It yields the protein CASTGGTEAFF. V usage is TRBV2 and J usage is TRBJ1-1, with D unresolved. The V gene lost 7 bases and the J gene lost 4 bases, with 7 bases spanning the gap. This CDR3 comprises 11 residues. The germline V gene has CDR1 SNHLY and CDR2 FYNNEI.

The chain employs TRBV19 and TRBJ1-1; 8 bases fit TRBD1. The CDR3 runs to 16 residues. V shed 4 bases and J 2 bases; nucleotides not matched to a gene: 9. Germline CDR1 is LNHDA and CDR2 is SQIVND (reference sequence). The chain's CDR3 is CASSTYQGARNTEAFF. The DNA for the CDR3 is TGTGCCAGTAGTACATATCAGGGGGCGCGTAACACTGAAGCTTTCTTT.

V and J are TRBV6-5 and TRBJ1-3; D uncertain. V lost 2 bases to trimming and J lost 0 bases, with 5 bases between them. The germline V gene has CDR1 MNHEY and CDR2 SVGAGI. The CDR3 has 14 residues. The CDR3, as DNA: TGTGCCAGCAGTTACAGCGCCTCTGGAAACACCATATATTTT. This encodes CASSYSASGNTIYF.

The rearrangement uses TRBV5-1 and TRBJ2-5; D uncertain. This CDR3 spans 15 amino acids. Per the germline V gene, CDR1 is SGHRS and CDR2 is YFSETQ. V was clipped by 5 bases and J by 1 base, with 15 bases between them. The CDR3 region has the DNA TGCGCCAGCAGACTGGGTAGCCTAATCCAAGAGACCCAGTACTTC. Encoded protein: CASRLGSLIQETQYF.

J is TRBJ1-4 and V is TRBV10-3, with TRBD1 identical over 7 bases. This CDR3 has 13 amino acids. Per germline, CDR1 ENHRY and CDR2 SYGVKD. After removal of 7 bases from V and 7 bases from J, the junction contained 6 bases not matched to a gene. CDR3 protein: CAIKGQTGEKLFF. The CDR3 coding sequence is TGTGCCATCAAGGGACAGACAGGTGAAAAACTGTTTTTT.

This rearrangement joins TRBV7-9 to TRBJ2-5; D possibly corresponds to TRBD1 (6 bases). V gave up 4 bases and J gave up 2 bases, with 8 bases separating them. The CDR3 has 13 amino acids. From germline, CDR1 is SEHNR and CDR2 FQNEAQ (reference sequence). CDR3 region: CASSSDSQETQYF. The CDR3 DNA reads TGTGCCAGCAGCTCGGACAGTCAAGAGACCCAGTACTTC.

The chain employs TRBV7-9 and TRBJ2-1; tentative D call: TRBD1 (5 bases). CDR1 and CDR2 (germline): SEHNR, FQNEAQ (reference sequence). The CDR3 has 12 amino acids. Trimming took off 5 bases at V and 8 bases at J, with 10 bases between the two ends. CDR3 sequence: CASSRQLHEQFF. CDR3 coding DNA: TGTGCCAGCAGCCGACAGTTGCATGAGCAGTTCTTC.

This rearrangement joins TRBV19 to TRBJ1-1, with unresolved D. The CDR3 covers 15 residues. Trimming pared 4 bases from V and 4 bases from J, leaving 16 bases between. The germline V gene has CDR1 LNHDA and CDR2 SQIVND (reference sequence). The CDR3: CASSRIDAGGTEAFF. The CDR3 DNA sequence: TGTGCCAGTAGTAGAATTGACGCAGGAGGCACTGAAGCTTTCTTT.

This clone has just a few counts. The chain uses TRBV7-2 and TRBJ1-6; 8 nucleotides align to TRBD1. V lost 5 bases, J lost 3 bases, and 3 bases stayed unmatched. Germline CDR1 reads SGHTA; CDR2 reads FQGNSA. The CDR3 length is 15 residues. The CDR3 DNA follows: TGTGCCAGCAGCCAAGGACAGGGCTATAATTCACCCCTCCACTTT. As protein: CASSQGQGYNSPLHF.

The chain combines TRBV7-3 with TRBJ1-1, with D unresolved. The V end lost 2 bases, the J end lost 1 base, and 8 bases lay between the germline ends. The CDR3 length is 14 residues. Germline V gives CDR1 SGHTA, CDR2 FQGTGA. The CDR3 here is CASSLGSRNTEAFF. CDR3 bases: TGTGCCAGCAGCTTAGGGTCTAGGAACACTGAAGCTTTCTTT.

The chain joins TRBV6-8 to TRBJ2-7, with D perhaps given as TRBD1 or TRBD2 (5 bases each). The CDR3 is 17 residues long. V dropped 8 bases and J dropped 2 bases, with 25 bases sitting between them. Germline loops: CDR1 MNHGY, CDR2 SAAAGT. This CDR3 reads CASSFTGVGTQTYEQYF. The CDR3 nucleotides are TGTGCCAGCTCCTTTACGGGTGTCGGGACGCAGACCTACGAGCAGTACTTC.

The chain employs TRBV7-9 and TRBJ1-2, with D uncertain. The germline gives CDR1 SEHNR, CDR2 FQNEAQ (reference sequence). The CDR3 covers 14 residues. Trimming pared 4 bases from V and 3 bases from J, leaving 12 bases between. CDR3 protein: CASSYEQDHYGYTF. In nucleotides, the CDR3 is TGTGCCAGCAGCTACGAGCAGGATCACTATGGCTACACCTTC.

The J gene is TRBJ2-2, the V gene TRBV6-5, with D tentatively TRBD2 (7 bases). V lost 0 bases to trimming and J lost 7 bases, with 15 bases between them. CDR3 length: 16 residues. Germline V gene lookup returns CDR1 MNHEY and CDR2 SVGAGI. CDR3 DNA: TGTGCCAGCAGTTACTCTTGGGGGGGGGCAAGCGGGGAGCTGTTTTTT. Protein: CASSYSWGGASGELFF.

J is TRBJ1-2 and V is TRBV28; D remains unclear. The CDR3 covers 13 residues. The germline CDR1 and CDR2 sequences are MDHEN and SYDVKM. Trimming pared 4 bases from V and 6 bases from J, leaving 12 bases between. The CDR3 nucleotides read TGTGCCAGCAGTTCGCCCCGGGGAGATGGCTACACCTTC. Translating gives CASSSPRGDGYTF.

The chain has TRBV2 and TRBJ1-4; no reliable D call. Trimming removed 6 bases at V and 3 bases at J, with 11 bases between. CDR3 length equals 14 residues. The germline V gene encodes CDR1 SNHLY and CDR2 FYNNEI. CDR3 loop: CASRVLVANEKLFF. The CDR3 nucleotides are TGTGCCAGCAGAGTCCTAGTGGCTAATGAAAAACTGTTTTTT.

The V and J genes are TRBV30 and TRBJ2-1; TRBD1 aligns across 11 bases. V shed 6 bases, J shed 6 bases, and the junction held 4 bases outside the gene matches. The CDR3 is 13 amino acids. Germline V gene data show CDR1 as GTSNPN and CDR2 as SVGIG (reference sequence). The CDR3 region has the DNA TGTGCCTGTCACGGGACAGGGGGCAATGAGCAGTTCTTC. Amino acid sequence: CACHGTGGNEQFF.

The V and J genes are TRBV20-1 and TRBJ2-1; the D is unclear. Deletions cut 8 bases from V and 4 bases from J, with 6 bases between. Germline V CDR1 and CDR2: DFQATT, SNEGSKA (reference sequence). This CDR3 spans 10 amino acids. The CDR3 DNA reads TGCAGTTCCGTATACAATGAGCAGTTCTTC. This gives the protein CSSVYNEQFF.

This clone was observed a few times. This chain joins TRBV11-3 and TRBJ1-5; D ambiguous. CDR1 and CDR2 (germline): SGHNT, YENEEA. The V and J ends lost 4 bases and 11 bases respectively, with 12 bases between them. The CDR3 is made up of 12 amino acids. CDR3 sequence reads: CASSSHLTTQHF. For the CDR3, the DNA is TGTGCCAGCAGCTCCCACCTTACGACCCAGCATTTT.

The chain links TRBV25-1 to TRBJ1-6; D remains unclear. Germline V CDR1 and CDR2: MGHDK, SYGVNS. Trimming shortened V by 11 bases and J by 6 bases, and 8 bases separated the two germline ends. The CDR3 totals 11 residues. The CDR3 DNA sequence: TGTGCCCCAGGTAGTAATTCACCCCTCCACTTT. Translating gives CAPGSNSPLHF.

This sequence joins TRBV5-1 and TRBJ1-4, with D possibly matching TRBD1 (5 bases). V lost 0 bases, J lost 8 bases, and 11 bases lay in between. CDR3 length: 14 amino acids. Germline loops: CDR1 SGHRS, CDR2 YFSETQ. The CDR3, as DNA: TGCGCCAGCAGCTTGGACAGGCCGAAAGAAAAACTGTTTTTT. It specifies CASSLDRPKEKLFF.

The genes are TRBV4-1 and TRBJ1-2, with D possibly matching TRBD1 (6 bases). The CDR3 has 16 amino acids. V lost 0 bases and J lost 4, with 15 bases in between. CDR1 MGHRA and CDR2 YSYEKL come from the germline V gene. CDR3 DNA sequence: TGCGCCAGCAGCCAAGACCAAGGACAGAAGCTCTATGGCTACACCTTC. This encodes CASSQDQGQKLYGYTF.

This sequence joins TRBV30 and TRBJ1-2; TRBD1 matches 7 bases. Germline V gene lookup returns CDR1 GTSNPN and CDR2 SVGIG (reference sequence). CDR3 size: 15 residues. V lost 2 bases to trimming and J lost 6 bases; unmatched junction nucleotides: 12. In DNA, the CDR3 is TGTGCCTGGAGTAAGGTTTTTGATGGGACAGATGGCTACACCTTC. As protein: CAWSKVFDGTDGYTF.

CDR3 protein: CASSPLPRSGANVLTF. As DNA, the CDR3 is TGTGCCAGCAGCCCCCTCCCGCGCTCTGGGGCCAACGTCCTGACTTTC. The genes are TRBV7-2 and TRBJ2-6; unclear D gene. CDR3 length equals 16 residues. V lost 5 bases to trimming and J lost 0 bases, with 11 bases between them. Germline V CDR1 and CDR2: SGHTA, FQGNSA.

The chain carries TRBV7-9 and TRBJ2-5; the D gene is possibly TRBD2 (5 bases). The CDR3 length is 15 residues. Trimming removed 1 base from V and 3 bases from J, with 12 bases in between. Germline V gene sequence: CDR1 SEHNR, CDR2 FQNEAQ (reference sequence). The CDR3 coding sequence is TGTGCCAGCAGCTTAGGAGGCGGGCGAAAAGAGACCCAGTACTTC. This codes for CASSLGGGRKETQYF.

This clone was picked up one time. The CDR3 DNA sequence: TGTGCCAGTGCCCCGTCTCAGGGGACCGATGAGCAGTTCTTC. It codes for CASAPSQGTDEQFF. This chain joins TRBV19 and TRBJ2-1; TRBD1 might be the D (6 bases). V lost 8 bases and J lost 8, with 19 bases in between. The CDR3 length is 14 residues. Germline CDR1 reads LNHDA; CDR2 reads SQIVND (reference sequence).

The chain has TRBV20-1 and TRBJ2-5; D is undetermined. Trimming took 6 bases from V and 5 from J, leaving 10 bases between them. Germline CDR1 is DFQATT and CDR2 is SNEGSKA (reference sequence). This CDR3 has 11 amino acids. The CDR3 loop reads CSATSLETQYF. The CDR3 nucleotides read TGCAGTGCAACTTCTTTGGAGACCCAGTACTTC.

Comment on this clone: Other DNA sequences within the sample encode an identical CDR3. The chain joins TRBV28 to TRBJ2-7, with D possibly matching TRBD2 (5 bases). Trimming took 1 base from V and 3 from J, leaving 7 bases between them. Per the germline V gene, CDR1 is MDHEN and CDR2 is SYDVKM. This CDR3 has 13 amino acids. Written as DNA, the CDR3 is TGTGCCAGCAGTTTATCGGGGAACTACGAGCAGTACTTC. Its protein product is CASSLSGNYEQYF.